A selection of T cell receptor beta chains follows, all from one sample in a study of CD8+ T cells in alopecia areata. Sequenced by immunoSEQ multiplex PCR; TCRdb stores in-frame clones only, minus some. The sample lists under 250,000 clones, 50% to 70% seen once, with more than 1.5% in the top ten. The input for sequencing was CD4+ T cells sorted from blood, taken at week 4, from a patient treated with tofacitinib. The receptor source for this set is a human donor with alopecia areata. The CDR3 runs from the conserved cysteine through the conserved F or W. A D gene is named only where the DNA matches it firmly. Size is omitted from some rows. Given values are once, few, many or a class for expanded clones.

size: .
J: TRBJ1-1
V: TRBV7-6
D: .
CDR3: CASSRPGDTEAFF
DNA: TGTGCCAGCAGCCGCCCCGGGGACACTGAAGCTTTCTTT

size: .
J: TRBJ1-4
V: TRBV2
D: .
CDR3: CASSARGALGEKLFF
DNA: TGTGCCAGCAGTGCGAGAGGAGCCTTGGGTGAAAAACTGTTTTTT

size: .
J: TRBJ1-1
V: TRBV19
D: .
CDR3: CASSELTEAFF
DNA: TGTGCCAGTAGTGAGCTCACTGAAGCTTTCTTT

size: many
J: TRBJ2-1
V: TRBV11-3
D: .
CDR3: CASGQYNEQFF
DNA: TGTGCCAGCGGGCAGTACAATGAGCAGTTCTTC

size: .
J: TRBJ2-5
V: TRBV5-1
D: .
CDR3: CASRGDWETQYF
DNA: TGCGCCAGCAGAGGTGACTGGGAGACCCAGTACTTC

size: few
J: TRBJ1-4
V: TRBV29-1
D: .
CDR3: CSVEVPVPGMTEKLFF
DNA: TGCAGCGTTGAAGTCCCGGTCCCAGGGATGACGGAAAAACTGTTTTTT

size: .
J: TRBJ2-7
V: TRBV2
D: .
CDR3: CASKIQGGEQYF
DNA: TGTGCCAGCAAGATTCAGGGTGGCGAGCAGTACTTC

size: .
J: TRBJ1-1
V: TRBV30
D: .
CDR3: CAWRPGLGNTEAFF
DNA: TGTGCCTGGAGGCCCGGCTTGGGGAACACTGAAGCTTTCTTT

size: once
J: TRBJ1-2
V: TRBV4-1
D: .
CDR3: CASSQAGTPNPKGYGYTF
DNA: TGCGCCAGCAGCCAAGCCGGGACACCTAACCCAAAGGGCTATGGCTACACCTTC

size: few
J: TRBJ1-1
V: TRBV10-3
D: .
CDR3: CAITRGQSMNTEAFF
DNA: TGTGCCATCACCAGGGGACAATCTATGAACACTGAAGCTTTCTTT

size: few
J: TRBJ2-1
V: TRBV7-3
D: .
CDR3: CASSLTGGAGPHNEQFF
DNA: TGTGCCAGCAGCTTAACGGGTGGGGCAGGCCCTCACAATGAGCAGTTCTTC

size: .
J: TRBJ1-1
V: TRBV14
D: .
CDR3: CASSHWDWSTEAFF
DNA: TGTGCCAGCAGCCATTGGGACTGGAGTACTGAAGCTTTCTTT

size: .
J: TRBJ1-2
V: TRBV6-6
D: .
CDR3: CASNRDQNYGYTF
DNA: TGTGCCAGCAATCGGGACCAGAACTATGGCTACACCTTC

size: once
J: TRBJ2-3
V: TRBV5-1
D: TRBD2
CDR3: CASSTGTSGETDTQYF
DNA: TGCGCCAGCAGCACCGGGACTAGCGGGGAAACAGATACGCAGTATTTT

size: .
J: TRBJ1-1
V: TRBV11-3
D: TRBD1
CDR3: CASSSRGVTEAFF
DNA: TGTGCCAGCAGCTCCAGGGGGGTCACTGAAGCTTTCTTT

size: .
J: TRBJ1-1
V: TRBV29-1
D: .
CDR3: CSVKGMHTNTEAFF
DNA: TGCAGCGTTAAGGGAATGCACACGAACACTGAAGCTTTCTTT

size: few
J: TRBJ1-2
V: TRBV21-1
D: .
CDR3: CASSKGQGNYGYTF
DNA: TGTGCCAGCAGCAAAGGCCAGGGGAACTATGGCTACACCTTC

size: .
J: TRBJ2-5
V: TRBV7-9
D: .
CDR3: CASSQAVQETQYF
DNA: TGTGCCAGCTCCCAGGCTGTCCAAGAGACCCAGTACTTC